The 14 T cell receptor beta chains below all came from one sample that was sequenced in a study of control samples from healthy donors and cancer patients. Data came from immunoSEQ multiplex PCR; TCRdb stores just in-frame clones and leaves some out. The table includes about 120,000 clones, over 75% detected once. The sequencing sample was made of blood. Source of these receptors: a man in his forties or fifties in good health.

V gene TRBV6-5 combines with J gene TRBJ1-5; D is perhaps TRBD1 (6 bases). V lost 7 bases and J lost 3, with 16 bases in between. This CDR3 is built from 15 residues. Germline V lookup: CDR1 MNHEY, CDR2 SVGAGI. The CDR3 DNA reads as TGTGCCAGCAACCGACAGGCGGGTTCCAATCAGCCCCAGCATTTT. Encoded protein: CASNRQAGSNQPQHF.

The chain links TRBV2 to TRBJ1-2; D remains unclear. CDR1 is SNHLY, CDR2 FYNNEI, per germline. V lost 4 bases, J lost 6 bases, and 12 bases lay in between. The CDR3 sequence is 13 residues long. In DNA, the CDR3 is TGTGCCAGCAGTGTCGGGAGGGAAAATGGCTACACCTTC. Its translation is CASSVGRENGYTF.

This clone was seen only once. This chain connects TRBV4-2 to TRBJ2-2; 16 bases match TRBD2. There are 18 residues in the CDR3. CDR1 LGHNA and CDR2 YNFKEQ come from the germline V gene. J gave up 6 bases and V 4 bases, and 8 bases lay outside the gene matches. The CDR3 DNA reads as TGTGCCAGCAGCCTTGTGGGACTAGCGGGGGGGGTCGCCGGGGAGCTGTTTTTT. Amino acids: CASSLVGLAGGVAGELFF.

The chain is built from TRBV7-9 and TRBJ1-5; D ambiguous. V was trimmed by 4 bases and J by 7 bases, leaving 11 bases between them. This CDR3 is built from 13 residues. Germline CDR1 SEHNR, CDR2 FQNEAQ (reference sequence). The CDR3 region is CASSSKERQPQHF. For the CDR3, the DNA is TGTGCCAGCAGCTCCAAGGAACGGCAGCCCCAGCATTTT.

The CDR3 DNA reads TGTGCCAGCAGTTCTAGGGGGCGCCCGCAGGATACGCAGTATTTT. Protein: CASSSRGRPQDTQYF. This chain links TRBV28 with TRBJ2-3; 7 nucleotides agree with TRBD1. Unmatched junction bases numbered 10, after V lost 4 bases and J lost 6 bases. The CDR3 totals 15 residues. Germline CDR1 MDHEN, CDR2 SYDVKM. Combining the CDR3 with reference TRBV28 and TRBJ2-3 gives the whole variable domain DVKVTQSSRYLVKRTGEKVFLECVQDMDHENMFWYRQDPGLGLRLIYFSYDVKMKEKGDIPEGYSVSREKKERFSLILESASTNQTSMYLCASSSRGRPQDTQYFGPGTRLTVL.

The chain joins TRBV2 to TRBJ2-1, with unresolved D. The germline gives CDR1 SNHLY, CDR2 FYNNEI. V lost 2 bases, J lost 7 bases, and 6 bases lay in between. This CDR3 region has 12 residues. Here the CDR3 reads CASSEKWNEQFF. The CDR3 region has the DNA TGTGCCAGCAGTGAAAAGTGGAATGAGCAGTTCTTC.

This chain links TRBV27 with TRBJ2-5; D might be TRBD2 (6 bases). Trimming shortened V by 4 bases and J by 7 bases, and 10 bases separated the two germline ends. This CDR3 has 12 amino acids. Germline V lookup: CDR1 MNHEY, CDR2 SMNVEV (reference sequence). The CDR3 DNA is TGTGCCAGCAGTTCGGACTACGTGACCCAGTACTTC. It encodes CASSSDYVTQYF.

The V and J genes are TRBV3-1 (or the pseudogene TRBV3-2) and TRBJ2-3; no firm D call. V was trimmed by 4 bases and J by 2 bases, leaving 7 bases between them. Germline V gene lookup returns CDR1 LGHDT and CDR2 YNNKEL (reference sequence). The CDR3 is made up of 13 amino acids. CDR3 in amino acids: CASSPPATDTQYF. CDR3 nucleotides: TGTGCCAGCAGCCCCCCGGCCACAGATACGCAGTATTTT.

The V call is TRBV15, the J call TRBJ2-3; 7 bases fit TRBD1. CDR1 LNHNV and CDR2 YYDKDF come from the germline V gene (reference sequence). The V segment lost 1 base and the J segment 1 base; nucleotides outside the gene matches: 17. CDR3 length: 20 amino acids. For the CDR3, the DNA is TGTGCCACCAGCAGAGGACCTCGCCAGTTGGGACAGTGGCGCACAGATACGCAGTATTTT. It translates to CATSRGPRQLGQWRTDTQYF.

This rearrangement joins TRBV28 to TRBJ1-1; possibly TRBD1 for D (5 bases). The CDR3 consists of 15 residues. Germline CDR1 is MDHEN and CDR2 is SYDVKM. V lost 2 bases and J lost 1, with 11 bases in between. CDR3 coding DNA: TGTGCCAGCAGTTTACCGGCCCAGGGGAACACTGAAGCTTTCTTT. It codes for CASSLPAQGNTEAFF.

The chain combines TRBV14 with TRBJ2-2, with D unclear. There are 17 residues in the CDR3. V shed 0 bases and J shed 7 bases, with 18 bases lying between them. Per germline, CDR1 SGHDN and CDR2 FVKESK. The CDR3 DNA reads as TGTGCCAGCAGCCAAGACCTAGTCAAGGCAATACGCGGGGAGCTGTTTTTT. Protein sequence: CASSQDLVKAIRGELFF. The full variable domain, rest sourced from reference TRBV14 and TRBJ2-2, is EAGVTQFPSHSVIEKGQTVTLRCDPISGHDNLYWYRRVMGKEIKFLLHFVKESKQDESGMPNNRFLAERTGGTYSTLKVQPAELEDSGVYFCASSQDLVKAIRGELFFGEGSRLTVL.

The rearrangement links TRBV11-2 to TRBJ1-2; D remains unclear. Germline loops: CDR1 SGHAT, CDR2 FQNNGV. Between the trimmed V and J ends, which lost 5 bases and 4 bases, there was a span of 14 bases. The CDR3 is 14 residues long. The CDR3 nucleotides read TGTGCCAGCAGCCCAGGAGCTGGGCGCTATGGCTACACCTTC. It yields the protein CASSPGAGRYGYTF.

The chain joins TRBV24-1 to TRBJ2-1; D remains ambiguous. The CDR3 consists of 14 residues. The V and J ends lost 5 bases and 7 bases respectively, with 14 bases between them. From germline, CDR1 is KGHDR and CDR2 SFDVKD. The CDR3 DNA reads as TGTGCCACCAGTGTGGACCCAGTAGGGAATGAGCAGTTCTTC. Protein: CATSVDPVGNEQFF.

The V gene is TRBV20-1, the J gene TRBJ1-2; the D is unclear. The V gene's germline CDR1 is DFQATT and CDR2 SNEGSKA (reference sequence). V was clipped by 3 bases and J by 6 bases, with 17 bases between them. The CDR3 is 14 amino acids. CDR3 sequence: CSASSASHSNGYTF. The CDR3 DNA follows: TGCAGTGCTAGTTCGGCCAGCCACTCTAATGGCTACACCTTC.